This TCR beta chain stems from a study of blood T cell repertoires in COVID-19. Study in general: Samples of COVID-19 (acute and convalescent) were obtained from the United States, Italy and Spain.

As handled by the study authors: Quantification of nucleated cells was approximated via reference gene primer amplification. The protocol was immunoSEQ multiplex PCR, while the TCRdb copy is restricted to in-frame clones and leaves out a portion. That table gives V, J and clone size, and the DNA gave D and trimming. The sample records about 210,000 clones, around 82% being singletons. The CDR3 sequence is 14 residues long. Looked up from germline, CDR1 is ENHRY and CDR2 is SYGVKD. Trimming at V came to 3 bases and at J to 3 bases, leaving 3 bases not matched to a gene. The sequence was collected from a middle-aged woman with active or convalescent COVID-19. The chain links TRBV10-3 to TRBJ1-1; TRBD1 matches at 8 bases. The source material was peripheral blood. CDR3 sequence reads: CAISDRQGYTEAFF. Here the CDR3 DNA reads TGTGCCATCAGTGATAGACAGGGGTACACTGAAGCTTTCTTT.